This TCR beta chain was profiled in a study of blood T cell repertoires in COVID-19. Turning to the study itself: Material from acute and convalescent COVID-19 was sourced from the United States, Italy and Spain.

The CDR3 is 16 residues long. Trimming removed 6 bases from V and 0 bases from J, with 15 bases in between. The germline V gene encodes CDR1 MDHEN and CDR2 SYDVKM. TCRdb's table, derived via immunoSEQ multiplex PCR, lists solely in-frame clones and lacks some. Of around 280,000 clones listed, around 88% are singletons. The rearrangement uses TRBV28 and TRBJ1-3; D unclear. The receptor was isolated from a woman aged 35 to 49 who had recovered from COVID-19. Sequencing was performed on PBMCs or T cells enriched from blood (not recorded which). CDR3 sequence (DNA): TGTGCCAGCAGCCCTCTGGGCAGCCGCTCTGGAAACACCATATATTTT. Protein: CASSPLGSRSGNTIYF.